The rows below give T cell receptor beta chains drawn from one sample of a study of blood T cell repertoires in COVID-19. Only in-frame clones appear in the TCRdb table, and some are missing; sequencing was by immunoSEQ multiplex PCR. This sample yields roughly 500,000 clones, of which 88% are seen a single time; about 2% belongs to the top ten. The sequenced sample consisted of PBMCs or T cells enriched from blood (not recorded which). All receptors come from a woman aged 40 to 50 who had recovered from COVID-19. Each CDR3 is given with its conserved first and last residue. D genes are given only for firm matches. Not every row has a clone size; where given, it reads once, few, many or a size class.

CDR3 protein: CASSQDSGRGIEQFF
CDR3 DNA: TGTGCCAGCAGCCAAGATAGCGGGAGAGGGATTGAGCAGTTCTTC
J gene: TRBJ2-1
D gene: TRBD2
CDR3 length: 15
clone size: -
V gene: TRBV3-1/TRBV3-2

CDR3 protein: CASSSQSNQPQHF
CDR3 DNA: TGTGCCAGCAGCTCCCAGAGCAATCAGCCCCAGCATTTT
J gene: TRBJ1-5
D gene: -
CDR3 length: 13
clone size: -
V gene: TRBV7-2

CDR3 protein: CASSHLAGGLRQETQYF
CDR3 DNA: TGCGCCAGCAGCCATCTAGCGGGAGGCTTGAGGCAAGAGACCCAGTACTTC
J gene: TRBJ2-5
D gene: TRBD2
CDR3 length: 17
clone size: -
V gene: TRBV4-1

CDR3 protein: CAISESSSAHNEQFF
CDR3 DNA: TGTGCCATCAGTGAGTCGTCTAGCGCACACAATGAGCAGTTCTTC
J gene: TRBJ2-1
D gene: -
CDR3 length: 15
clone size: -
V gene: TRBV10-3

CDR3 protein: CASSQPFGQGGTNEKLFF
CDR3 DNA: TGTGCCAGCAGCCAACCCTTTGGACAGGGCGGTACTAATGAAAAACTGTTTTTT
J gene: TRBJ1-4
D gene: TRBD1
CDR3 length: 18
clone size: -
V gene: TRBV5-5

CDR3 protein: CASSFGGRMNTEAFF
CDR3 DNA: TGTGCCAGCAGTTTCGGGGGGAGGATGAACACTGAAGCTTTCTTT
J gene: TRBJ1-1
D gene: -
CDR3 length: 15
clone size: -
V gene: TRBV27

CDR3 protein: CASSQELFAGGLADTQYF
CDR3 DNA: TGCGCCAGCAGCCAAGAACTCTTTGCGGGAGGGCTGGCAGATACGCAGTATTTT
J gene: TRBJ2-3
D gene: TRBD2
CDR3 length: 18
clone size: -
V gene: TRBV4-3

CDR3 protein: CATSLRGSGANVLTF
CDR3 DNA: TGCGCCACCTCCCTACGGGGCTCTGGGGCCAACGTCCTGACTTTC
J gene: TRBJ2-6
D gene: -
CDR3 length: 15
clone size: -
V gene: TRBV5-1

CDR3 protein: CARSRDRGHGEQFF
CDR3 DNA: TGTGCCAGAAGCAGGGACAGGGGGCACGGTGAGCAGTTCTTC
J gene: TRBJ2-1
D gene: TRBD1
CDR3 length: 14
clone size: -
V gene: TRBV5-3

CDR3 protein: CASSRRDRGQPQHF
CDR3 DNA: TGTGCCAGTAGTAGACGGGACAGGGGTCAGCCCCAGCATTTT
J gene: TRBJ1-5
D gene: TRBD1
CDR3 length: 14
clone size: -
V gene: TRBV19

CDR3 protein: CASSRTGSDYGYTF
CDR3 DNA: TGTGCCAGTAGTAGGACAGGGTCGGACTATGGCTACACCTTC
J gene: TRBJ1-2
D gene: TRBD1
CDR3 length: 14
clone size: -
V gene: TRBV19

CDR3 protein: CASSPPRSSYNEQFF
CDR3 DNA: TGTGCCAGCTCACCACCTAGGAGCTCCTACAATGAGCAGTTCTTC
J gene: TRBJ2-1
D gene: -
CDR3 length: 15
clone size: few
V gene: TRBV18

CDR3 protein: CASSLDPLAGTSYEQYF
CDR3 DNA: TGTGCCAGCAGCCTAGACCCTTTAGCGGGGACCTCCTACGAGCAGTACTTC
J gene: TRBJ2-7
D gene: TRBD2
CDR3 length: 17
clone size: -
V gene: TRBV7-6

CDR3 protein: CASSPWTSGNTDTQYF
CDR3 DNA: TGTGCCAGCAGCCCCTGGACTAGCGGAAACACAGATACGCAGTATTTT
J gene: TRBJ2-3
D gene: TRBD2
CDR3 length: 16
clone size: -
V gene: TRBV7-6

CDR3 protein: CASSWDRGGQPQHF
CDR3 DNA: TGTGCCAGCAGCTGGGACAGGGGTGGGCAGCCCCAGCATTTT
J gene: TRBJ1-5
D gene: TRBD1
CDR3 length: 14
clone size: once
V gene: TRBV7-9

CDR3 protein: CASSPGGANNSPLHF
CDR3 DNA: TGCGCCAGCAGTCCAGGGGGCGCGAATAATTCACCCCTCCACTTT
J gene: TRBJ1-6
D gene: TRBD1
CDR3 length: 15
clone size: few
V gene: TRBV10-1

CDR3 protein: CAWRVREGTEAFF
CDR3 DNA: TGTGCCTGGAGAGTTCGAGAGGGCACTGAAGCTTTCTTT
J gene: TRBJ1-1
D gene: -
CDR3 length: 13
clone size: once
V gene: TRBV30

CDR3 protein: CASSPMGQGSSGNTIYF
CDR3 DNA: TGTGCCAGCTCACCAATGGGACAGGGTTCATCCGGAAACACCATATATTTT
J gene: TRBJ1-3
D gene: TRBD1
CDR3 length: 17
clone size: -
V gene: TRBV18

CDR3 protein: CAISEKSPRTEQFF
CDR3 DNA: TGTGCCATCAGTGAAAAATCCCCGCGCACTGAGCAGTTCTTC
J gene: TRBJ2-1
D gene: -
CDR3 length: 14
clone size: -
V gene: TRBV10-3

CDR3 protein: CAISEPAGRGQNGYTF
CDR3 DNA: TGTGCCATCAGTGAGCCGGCAGGCCGGGGTCAGAATGGCTACACCTTC
J gene: TRBJ1-2
D gene: -
CDR3 length: 16
clone size: -
V gene: TRBV10-3

CDR3 protein: CASSLSLTSATDTQYF
CDR3 DNA: TGTGCCAGCAGCTTGTCCCTGACTAGTGCGACAGATACGCAGTATTTT
J gene: TRBJ2-3
D gene: -
CDR3 length: 16
clone size: -
V gene: TRBV5-4

CDR3 protein: CASSQEGEGSYEQYF
CDR3 DNA: TGTGCCAGCAGCCAAGAAGGGGAGGGGTCCTACGAGCAGTACTTC
J gene: TRBJ2-7
D gene: TRBD2
CDR3 length: 15
clone size: -
V gene: TRBV14

CDR3 protein: CASSIDRRGQETQYF
CDR3 DNA: TGTGCCAGTAGTATAGATAGGCGCGGTCAAGAGACCCAGTACTTC
J gene: TRBJ2-5
D gene: -
CDR3 length: 15
clone size: -
V gene: TRBV19

CDR3 protein: CASRAGGRRYNEQFF
CDR3 DNA: TGTGCCAGTAGGGCGGGCGGGAGACGGTACAATGAGCAGTTCTTC
J gene: TRBJ2-1
D gene: TRBD2
CDR3 length: 15
clone size: -
V gene: TRBV19

CDR3 protein: CASSRGQANTGELFF
CDR3 DNA: TGTGCCAGTAGCCGGGGACAAGCGAACACCGGGGAGCTGTTTTTT
J gene: TRBJ2-2
D gene: -
CDR3 length: 15
clone size: once
V gene: TRBV19

CDR3 protein: CASRPGFFATNEKLFF
CDR3 DNA: TGTGCCAGCAGGCCAGGGTTTTTCGCAACTAATGAAAAACTGTTTTTT
J gene: TRBJ1-4
D gene: -
CDR3 length: 16
clone size: -
V gene: TRBV27

CDR3 protein: CASSPTGNSGNTIYF
CDR3 DNA: TGTGCCAGCAGTCCGACAGGTAACTCTGGAAACACCATATATTTT
J gene: TRBJ1-3
D gene: -
CDR3 length: 15
clone size: -
V gene: TRBV27

CDR3 protein: CASSSTGTGNYTF
CDR3 DNA: TGTGCCAGCAGTTCCACCGGGACAGGGAATTACACCTTC
J gene: TRBJ1-2
D gene: TRBD1
CDR3 length: 13
clone size: -
V gene: TRBV6-6

CDR3 protein: CASSQDYRPNSNGYTF
CDR3 DNA: TGCGCCAGCAGCCAAGACTACCGACCCAACAGTAATGGCTACACCTTC
J gene: TRBJ1-2
D gene: -
CDR3 length: 16
clone size: -
V gene: TRBV4-1

CDR3 protein: CASSYQSQGNGYTF
CDR3 DNA: TGTGCCAGCAGTTACCAATCACAGGGTAATGGCTACACCTTC
J gene: TRBJ1-2
D gene: -
CDR3 length: 14
clone size: -
V gene: TRBV6-9

CDR3 protein: CASSPQAGGGTGELFF
CDR3 DNA: TGTGCCAGCTCACCACAAGCGGGAGGTGGAACCGGGGAGCTGTTTTTT
J gene: TRBJ2-2
D gene: TRBD2
CDR3 length: 16
clone size: -
V gene: TRBV18

CDR3 protein: CASSLETSGITDTQYF
CDR3 DNA: TGTGCCAGCAGCTTAGAGACTAGCGGGATCACAGATACGCAGTATTTT
J gene: TRBJ2-3
D gene: TRBD2
CDR3 length: 16
clone size: once
V gene: TRBV13